The next 7 T cell receptor beta chains were all read from a single sample in a study of blood T cell repertoires in COVID-19. TCRdb's copy holds only in-frame clones and misses some; the assay was immunoSEQ multiplex PCR. The sample holds about 100,000 clones; roughly four fifths are singletons and the top ten take approximately 3.3%. The sample taken for sequencing was peripheral blood. These receptors were obtained from an elderly woman with active or convalescent COVID-19.

This rearrangement joins TRBV27 to TRBJ1-2; maybe TRBD1 (5 bases). This CDR3 spans 14 amino acids. CDR1 is MNHEY, CDR2 SMNVEV, per germline (reference sequence). Trimming removed 3 bases at V and 2 bases at J, with 10 bases between. CDR3 sequence: CASSFTGGNYGYTF. CDR3 nucleotides: TGTGCCAGCAGTTTTACGGGGGGGAACTATGGCTACACCTTC.

The V gene is TRBV18, the J gene TRBJ2-3, with D tentatively TRBD1 (5 bases). CDR1 KGHSH and CDR2 LQKENI come from the germline V gene. Trimming stripped 3 bases from V and 5 bases from J, with 6 bases between. The CDR3 loop spans 12 amino acids. The CDR3 nucleotides are TGTGCCAGCTCACCGCAGGGAGATACGCAGTATTTT. Protein: CASSPQGDTQYF.

The chain has TRBV28 and TRBJ2-7; possible D gene TRBD1, 6 bases. Germline V gene data show CDR1 as MDHEN and CDR2 as SYDVKM. This CDR3 is 14 amino acids long. The V and J ends lost 6 bases and 3 bases respectively, with 15 bases between them. CDR3 DNA sequence: TGTGCCAGCAGGGAACAACGGGACAACTACGAGCAGTACTTC. It is translated as CASREQRDNYEQYF.

The chain employs TRBV2 and TRBJ2-3, with TRBD2 matching over 8 bases. Looked up from germline, CDR1 is SNHLY and CDR2 is FYNNEI. With V trimmed by 5 bases and J by 5 bases, 12 bases remained unmatched. This CDR3 spans 16 amino acids. The CDR3 loop reads CASSRGAGGPVDTQYF. The CDR3 DNA sequence: TGTGCCAGCAGTCGAGGTGCGGGGGGCCCTGTAGATACGCAGTATTTT.

This chain uses TRBV6-1 with TRBJ2-1; tentatively, D is TRBD1 (5 bases). CDR3 length equals 15 residues. The V gene lost 2 bases and the J gene lost 10 bases, with 18 bases spanning the gap. CDR1 is MNHNS, CDR2 SASEGT, per germline. The DNA of the CDR3 is TGTGCCAGCAGTGAATGGCAGGGAAGGATTGGGGAGCAGTTCTTC. It yields the protein CASSEWQGRIGEQFF.

This rearrangement joins TRBV13 to TRBJ2-1, with 10 bases lining up with TRBD2. The germline V gene has CDR1 PRHDT and CDR2 FYEKMQ (reference sequence). Trimming removed 5 bases from V and 5 bases from J; junction bases left unmatched: 6. This CDR3 contains 15 residues. The CDR3 DNA is TGTGCCAGCAGCCGAGCGGGAGGGAAGGACAATGAGCAGTTCTTC. The encoded protein is CASSRAGGKDNEQFF.

The CDR3 is CASSVDPREGREQYF. CDR3 bases: TGTGCCAGCAGCGTAGATCCCAGGGAGGGTAGGGAGCAGTACTTC. The chain has TRBV9 and TRBJ2-7; TRBD2 matches 7 bases. After removal of 0 bases from V and 7 bases from J, the junction contained 10 bases not matched to a gene. CDR1 and CDR2 (germline): SGDLS, YYNGEE. The CDR3 is made up of 15 amino acids.